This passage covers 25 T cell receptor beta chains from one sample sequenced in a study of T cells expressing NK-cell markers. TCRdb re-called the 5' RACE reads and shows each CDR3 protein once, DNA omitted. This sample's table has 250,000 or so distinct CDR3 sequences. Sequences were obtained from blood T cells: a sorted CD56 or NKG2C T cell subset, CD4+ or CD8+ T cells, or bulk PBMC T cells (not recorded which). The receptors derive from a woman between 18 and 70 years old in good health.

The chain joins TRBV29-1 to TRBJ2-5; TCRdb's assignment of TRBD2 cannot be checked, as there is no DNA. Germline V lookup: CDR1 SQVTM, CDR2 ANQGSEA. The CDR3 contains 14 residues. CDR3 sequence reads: CSVDPPSGTVTQYF.

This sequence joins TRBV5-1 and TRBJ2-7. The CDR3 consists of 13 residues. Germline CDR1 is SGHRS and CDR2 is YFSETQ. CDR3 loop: CASSLPLGAEQYF.

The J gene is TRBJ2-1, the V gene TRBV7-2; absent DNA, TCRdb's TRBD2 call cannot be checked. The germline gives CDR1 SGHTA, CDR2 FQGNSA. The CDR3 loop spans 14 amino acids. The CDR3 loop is CASTTGPRRGEQFF.

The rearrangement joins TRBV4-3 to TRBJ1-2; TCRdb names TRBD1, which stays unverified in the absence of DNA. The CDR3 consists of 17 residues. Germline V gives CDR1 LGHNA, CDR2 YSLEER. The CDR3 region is CASSQRLAPLALGGYTF.

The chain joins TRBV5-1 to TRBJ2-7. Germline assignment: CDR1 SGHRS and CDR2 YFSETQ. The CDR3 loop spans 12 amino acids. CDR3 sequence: CASSLPAYEQYF.

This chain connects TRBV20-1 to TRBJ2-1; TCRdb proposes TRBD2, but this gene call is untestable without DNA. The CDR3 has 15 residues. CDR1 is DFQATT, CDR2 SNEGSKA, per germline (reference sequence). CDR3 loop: CSARDLAMRVNEQFF.

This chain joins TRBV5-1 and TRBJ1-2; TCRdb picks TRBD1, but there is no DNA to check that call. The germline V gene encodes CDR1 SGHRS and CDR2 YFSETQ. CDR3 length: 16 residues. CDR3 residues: CASSLVRGARDYGYTF.

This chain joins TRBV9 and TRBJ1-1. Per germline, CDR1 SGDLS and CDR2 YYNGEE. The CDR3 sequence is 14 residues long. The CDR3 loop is CASRGTGVNTEAFF. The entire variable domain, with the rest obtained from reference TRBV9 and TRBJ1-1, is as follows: DSGVTQTPKHLITATGQRVTLRCSPRSGDLSVYWYQQSLDQGLQFLIQYYNGEERAKGNILERFSAQQFPDLHSELNLSSLELGDSALYFCASRGTGVNTEAFFGQGTRLTVV.

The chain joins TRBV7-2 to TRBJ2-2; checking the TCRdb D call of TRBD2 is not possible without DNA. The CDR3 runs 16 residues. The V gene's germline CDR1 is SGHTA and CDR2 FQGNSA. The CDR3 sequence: CASSLWNGGATGELFF.

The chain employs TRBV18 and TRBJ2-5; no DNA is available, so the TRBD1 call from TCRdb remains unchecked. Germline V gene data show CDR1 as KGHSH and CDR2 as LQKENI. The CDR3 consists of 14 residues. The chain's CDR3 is CASKEREGVETQYF.

This chain's CDR3 is CASSLQGPLGAFF. The rearrangement links TRBV12-3 or TRBV12-4 to TRBJ1-1. This CDR3 spans 13 amino acids.

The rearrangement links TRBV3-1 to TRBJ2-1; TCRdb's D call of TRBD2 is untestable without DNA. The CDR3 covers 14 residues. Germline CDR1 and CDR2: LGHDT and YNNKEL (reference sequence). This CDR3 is CASNRGLASDEQFF.

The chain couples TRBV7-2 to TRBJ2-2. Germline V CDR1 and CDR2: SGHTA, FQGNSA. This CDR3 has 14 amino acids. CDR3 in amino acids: CASSLAGTVGELFF.

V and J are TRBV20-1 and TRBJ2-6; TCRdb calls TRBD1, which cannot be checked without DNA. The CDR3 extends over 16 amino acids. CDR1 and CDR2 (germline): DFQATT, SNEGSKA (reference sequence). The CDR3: CSATNRGISGANVLTF.

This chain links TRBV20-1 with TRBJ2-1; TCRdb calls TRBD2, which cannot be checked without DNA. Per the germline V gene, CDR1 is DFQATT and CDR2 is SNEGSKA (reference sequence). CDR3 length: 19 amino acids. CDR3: CSAIPGPSNGASSYNEQFF.

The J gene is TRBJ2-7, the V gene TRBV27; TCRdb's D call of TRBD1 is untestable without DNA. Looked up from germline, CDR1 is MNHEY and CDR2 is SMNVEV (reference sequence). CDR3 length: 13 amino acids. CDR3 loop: CASSFRGGYEQYF.

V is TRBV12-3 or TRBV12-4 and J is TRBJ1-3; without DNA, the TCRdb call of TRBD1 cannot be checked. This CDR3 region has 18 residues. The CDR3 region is CASSLGLRGLNSGNTIYF.

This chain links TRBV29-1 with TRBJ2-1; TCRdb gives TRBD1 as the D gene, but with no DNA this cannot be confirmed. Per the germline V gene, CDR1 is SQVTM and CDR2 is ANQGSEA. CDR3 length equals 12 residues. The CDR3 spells CSVTGVNNEQFF.

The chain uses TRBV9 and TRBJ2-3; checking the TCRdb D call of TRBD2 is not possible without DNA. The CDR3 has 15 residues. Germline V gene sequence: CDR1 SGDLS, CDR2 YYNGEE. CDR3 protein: CASSPTDYHTDTQYF.

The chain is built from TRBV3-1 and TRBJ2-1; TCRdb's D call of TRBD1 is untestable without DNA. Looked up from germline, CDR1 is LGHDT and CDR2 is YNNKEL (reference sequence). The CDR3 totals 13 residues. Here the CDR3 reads CASSQPQGAEQFF.

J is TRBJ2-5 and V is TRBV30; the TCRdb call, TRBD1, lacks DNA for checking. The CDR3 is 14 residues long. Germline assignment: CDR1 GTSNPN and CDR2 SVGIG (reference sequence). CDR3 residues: CAWRGDSRQETQYF.

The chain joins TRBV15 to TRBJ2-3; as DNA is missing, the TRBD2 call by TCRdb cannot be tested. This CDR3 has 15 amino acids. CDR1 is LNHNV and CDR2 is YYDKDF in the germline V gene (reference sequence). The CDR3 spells CATSSGETSTDTQYF.

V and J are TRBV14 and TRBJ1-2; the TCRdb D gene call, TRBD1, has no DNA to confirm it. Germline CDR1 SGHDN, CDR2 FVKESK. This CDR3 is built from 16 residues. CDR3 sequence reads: CASSQGGQGLNYGYTF.

CDR3: CASSLLAMDEQFF. The V and J genes are TRBV6-2 or TRBV6-3 and TRBJ2-1; TCRdb picks TRBD2, but there is no DNA to check that call. The CDR3 is 13 amino acids. Germline V gene data show CDR1 as MNHEY and CDR2 as SVGEGT.

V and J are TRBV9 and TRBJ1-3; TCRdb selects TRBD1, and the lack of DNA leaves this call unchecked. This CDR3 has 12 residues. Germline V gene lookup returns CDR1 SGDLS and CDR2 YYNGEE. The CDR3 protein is CAGETWGNTIYF.